Presented here are 30 T cell receptor beta chains from one specimen sequenced in a study of neurological immune-mediated disorders. One entry per CDR3 protein, called by TCRdb with MiXCR from the 5' RACE reads. The sample holds roughly 60,000 distinct CDR3 sequences, under 3% seen once. Sequencing input: PBMCs. These receptors were collected from a man aged 45-65 years with multiple sclerosis.

The table lists this clonotype with many counts. The V gene is TRBV20-1, the J gene TRBJ1-6; D remains unclear. The CDR3 sequence is 14 residues long. The V gene lost 3 bases and the J gene lost 3 bases, with 9 bases spanning the gap. Germline values: CDR1 DFQATT, CDR2 SNEGSKA (reference sequence). The chain's CDR3 is CSASRPGYNSPLHF. CDR3 nucleotides: TGCAGTGCTAGTAGGCCGGGCTATAATTCACCCCTCCACTTT.

There are many counts of this clonotype. This chain joins TRBV5-1 and TRBJ1-1; no clear D. CDR3 length: 14 residues. Trimming removed 5 bases at V and 1 base at J, with 12 bases between. Germline V gene data show CDR1 as SGHRS and CDR2 as YFSETQ. The CDR3 loop reads CASRNVRPNTEAFF. In DNA, the CDR3 is TGCGCCAGCAGGAATGTCAGACCGAACACTGAAGCTTTCTTT. Full variable domain (outside the CDR3, taken from reference TRBV5-1 and TRBJ1-1): KAGVTQTPRYLIKTRGQQVTLSCSPISGHRSVSWYQQTPGQGLQFLFEYFSETQRNKGNFPGRFSGRQFSNSRSEMNVSTLELGDSALYLCASRNVRPNTEAFFGQGTRLTVV.

In this sample, this clonotype turned up many times. V is TRBV12-3 or TRBV12-4 and J is TRBJ1-1; D remains ambiguous. Trimming took off 3 bases at V and 10 bases at J, with 9 bases between the two ends. The CDR3 is 11 amino acids. This chain's CDR3 is CASSLRARAFF. Here the CDR3 DNA reads TGTGCCAGCAGTTTGAGGGCCAGAGCTTTCTTT.

This clonotype was seen at least ten times. This chain uses TRBV19 with TRBJ1-2; 7 bases agree with TRBD1. This CDR3 region has 12 residues. Germline CDR1 and CDR2: LNHDA and SQIVND (reference sequence). With V trimmed by 8 bases and J by 7 bases, 7 bases remained unmatched. CDR3 sequence (DNA): TGTGCCAGTTCACAGGGGAACGGTGGCTACACCTTC. Its translation is CASSQGNGGYTF.

At least ten counts were recorded for this clonotype. V usage is TRBV24-1 and J usage is TRBJ2-1, with 15 bases fitting TRBD2. In germline, CDR1 is KGHDR, CDR2 SFDVKD. The J segment lost 8 bases and the V segment lost 1 base, leaving 8 bases of the junction unmatched. This CDR3 is built from 18 residues. CDR3 amino acids: CATSDFRTSGGAMYEQFF. The CDR3 region has the DNA TGTGCCACCAGTGATTTTAGGACTAGCGGGGGGGCTATGTATGAGCAGTTCTTC.

This clonotype was recorded at least ten times. The chain combines TRBV3-1 with TRBJ2-7, with D unresolved. V was cut by 3 bases and J by 2 bases, with 5 bases left in between. This CDR3 is built from 12 residues. CDR1 LGHDT and CDR2 YNNKEL come from the germline V gene (reference sequence). The CDR3 nucleotides read TGTGCCAGCAGCCAGGTTACCTACGAGCAGTACTTC. It encodes CASSQVTYEQYF.

This clonotype was seen many times. This sequence joins TRBV10-3 and TRBJ2-5; 10 bases are shared with TRBD2. This CDR3 is built from 19 residues. V dropped 3 bases and J dropped 2; count of bases not matched to a gene: 15. Germline V gene data show CDR1 as ENHRY and CDR2 as SYGVKD. CDR3 DNA sequence: TGTGCCATCAGTGACCTCGGGGATTCTAGCGGGGGCCCACAAGAGACCCAGTACTTC. Its protein is CAISDLGDSSGGPQETQYF.

This clonotype occurred many times. CDR3 residues: CASSLEVAGSYNEQFF. The CDR3 DNA is TGCGCCAGCAGCTTGGAAGTAGCGGGGAGCTACAATGAGCAGTTCTTC. V and J are TRBV5-1 and TRBJ2-1; 8 nucleotides agree with TRBD2. The CDR3 spans 16 residues. Germline assignment: CDR1 SGHRS and CDR2 YFSETQ. V dropped 0 bases and J dropped 3; count of bases not matched to a gene: 5.

The sample holds many counts of this clonotype. The gene calls are TRBV5-1 and TRBJ1-5; 8 bases line up with TRBD1. V dropped 4 bases and J dropped 7; count of bases not matched to a gene: 7. The germline V gene encodes CDR1 SGHRS and CDR2 YFSETQ. This CDR3 spans 14 amino acids. This CDR3 reads CASSRGQGGQPQHF. DNA of the CDR3: TGCGCCAGCAGCCGTGGACAGGGTGGCCAGCCCCAGCATTTT. Full variable domain (rest looked up from reference TRBV5-1 and TRBJ1-5): KAGVTQTPRYLIKTRGQQVTLSCSPISGHRSVSWYQQTPGQGLQFLFEYFSETQRNKGNFPGRFSGRQFSNSRSEMNVSTLELGDSALYLCASSRGQGGQPQHFGDGTRLSIL.

This clonotype was seen many times. The rearrangement joins TRBV7-2 to TRBJ1-1; no definite D call. In germline, CDR1 is SGHTA, CDR2 FQGNSA. Trimming stripped 0 bases from V and 0 bases from J, with 14 bases between. The CDR3 spans 17 residues. In DNA form, the CDR3 reads TGTGCCAGCAGCTTAGCGCCCGGGATAGGGATGAACACTGAAGCTTTCTTT. It encodes CASSLAPGIGMNTEAFF.

This clonotype has a count of ten or more. The chain joins TRBV15 to TRBJ1-1; D not resolved. Germline V CDR1 and CDR2: LNHNV, YYDKDF (reference sequence). V was pared by 0 bases and J by 1 base, with 9 bases between. The CDR3 runs 15 residues. The CDR3 nucleotides read TGTGCCACCAGCAGAGACCGGGCAGCGAACACTGAAGCTTTCTTT. It encodes CATSRDRAANTEAFF.

In its sample, this clonotype was seen many times. This chain links TRBV6-2 or TRBV6-3 with TRBJ2-2; D is tentatively TRBD1 or TRBD2 (5 bases each). Germline V gene lookup returns CDR1 MNHEY and CDR2 SVGEGT. There are 14 residues in the CDR3. Trimming removed 7 bases at V and 9 bases at J, with 18 bases between. The CDR3 DNA reads as TGTGCCAGCACCAAGACGCTGGGGGACCGGGAGCTGTTTTTT. This gives the protein CASTKTLGDRELFF.

This clonotype appeared many times. The chain has TRBV28 and TRBJ2-2; possible D gene TRBD1, 6 bases. Germline assignment: CDR1 MDHEN and CDR2 SYDVKM. The CDR3 totals 16 residues. Trimming removed 5 bases from V and 6 bases from J, with 19 bases in between. The CDR3 loop reads CASSPPDRTRSGELFF. Here the CDR3 DNA reads TGTGCCAGCAGTCCGCCCGACAGGACCAGGTCCGGGGAGCTGTTTTTT.

This clonotype was seen repeatedly, ten times or more. J is TRBJ1-1 and V is TRBV7-8, with 8 nucleotides matching TRBD1. V was pared by 5 bases and J by 8 bases, with 4 bases of the junction left unmatched. The CDR3 extends over 12 amino acids. Germline loops: CDR1 SGHVS, CDR2 FQNEAQ. The CDR3, as DNA: TGTGCCAGCAGCCCCCAGGGGGCCGAAGCTTTCTTT. Translated: CASSPQGAEAFF.

This clonotype came up many times. The V and J genes are TRBV10-3 and TRBJ1-5; tentatively, D is TRBD1 (5 bases). The CDR3 has 14 amino acids. The germline V gene has CDR1 ENHRY and CDR2 SYGVKD. Trimming pared 4 bases from V and 5 bases from J, leaving 12 bases between. The CDR3 DNA reads TGTGCCATCAGTGCGCGGCAGGGAGATCAGCCCCAGCATTTT. As protein: CAISARQGDQPQHF.

This clonotype was picked up many times. V gene TRBV7-6 combines with J gene TRBJ2-3; TRBD2 is a possible D gene (5 bases). This CDR3 is 16 amino acids long. Germline CDR1 is SGHVS and CDR2 is FNYEAQ. Deletions cut 5 bases from V and 1 base from J, with 16 bases between. This chain's CDR3 is CASSIKGGRGTDTQYF. The CDR3 DNA sequence: TGTGCCAGCAGCATTAAGGGTGGGCGGGGCACAGATACGCAGTATTTT.

This clonotype has at least ten counts. V is TRBV7-9 and J is TRBJ2-7; D is unclear. This CDR3 has 12 residues. Trimming removed 5 bases at V and 4 bases at J, with 9 bases between. Germline loops: CDR1 SEHNR, CDR2 FQNEAQ (reference sequence). The DNA of the CDR3 is TGTGCCAGCAGCACACACGAATACGAGCAGTACTTC. Protein product: CASSTHEYEQYF.

In this sample, this clonotype turned up many times. The chain uses TRBV7-9 and TRBJ2-4, with D possibly matching TRBD2 (6 bases). The CDR3 runs 14 residues. Germline assignment: CDR1 SEHNR and CDR2 FQNEAQ (reference sequence). V was cut by 3 bases and J by 9 bases, with 15 bases left in between. The CDR3, as DNA: TGTGCCAGCAGCTTCGGGGGAATAGTTTCCATTCAGTACTTC. It codes for CASSFGGIVSIQYF. Together with reference TRBV7-9 and TRBJ2-4, the CDR3 gives the full variable domain: DTGVSQNPRHKITKRGQNVTFRCDPISEHNRLYWYRQTLGQGPEFLTYFQNEAQLEKSRLLSDRFSAERPKGSFSTLEIQRTEQGDSAMYLCASSFGGIVSIQYFGAGTRLSVL.

This clonotype was detected ten times or more. V and J are TRBV10-3 and TRBJ1-3; D call uncertain. The germline V and J ends were trimmed by 3 bases and 0 bases, with 6 bases remaining between them. CDR1 and CDR2 (germline): ENHRY, SYGVKD. This CDR3 comprises 14 residues. DNA of the CDR3: TGTGCCATCAGTGAACCACGCTCTGGAAACACCATATATTTT. It yields the protein CAISEPRSGNTIYF.

This clonotype came up many times. The rearrangement links TRBV12-3 or TRBV12-4 to TRBJ2-7; D is unclear. Trimming shortened V by 5 bases and J by 2 bases, and 10 bases separated the two germline ends. This CDR3 has 13 amino acids. CDR3 in DNA: TGTGCCAGCAGTCCCGGTGGCCCCTACGAGCAGTACTTC. Protein: CASSPGGPYEQYF.

This clonotype was counted ten times or more. The chain recombines TRBV20-1 with TRBJ2-5, with a possible D match to TRBD2 (6 bases). This CDR3 is 16 amino acids long. CDR1 is DFQATT and CDR2 is SNEGSKA in the germline V gene (reference sequence). Trimming stripped 1 base from V and 5 bases from J, with 20 bases between. CDR3 sequence reads: CSARGGEWGRTETQYF. CDR3 DNA sequence: TGCAGTGCTAGAGGGGGGGAATGGGGAAGAACGGAGACCCAGTACTTC.

This clonotype was recorded at least ten times. The chain links TRBV6-5 to TRBJ2-7; a possible D gene is TRBD1 (6 bases). CDR1 and CDR2 (germline): MNHEY, SVGAGI. V shed 5 bases and J shed 2 bases, with 10 bases lying between them. The CDR3 loop spans 13 amino acids. In nucleotides, the CDR3 is TGTGCCAGCAGTGCGGACAGTACCTACGAGCAGTACTTC. Protein product: CASSADSTYEQYF.

This clonotype was observed many times. The chain has TRBV20-1 and TRBJ1-5; D possibly corresponds to TRBD1 (6 bases). The CDR3 loop spans 16 amino acids. With 1 base removed from V and 3 bases from J, the gap between germline ends came to 16 bases. Germline lookup yields CDR1 DFQATT and CDR2 SNEGSKA (reference sequence). CDR3 sequence: CSARVIDRPINQPQHF. CDR3 nucleotides: TGCAGTGCTAGAGTGATTGACAGGCCGATCAATCAGCCCCAGCATTTT.

This clonotype was seen a handful of times. The chain employs TRBV11-2 and TRBJ2-3, with unresolved D. The CDR3 consists of 16 residues. Germline lookup yields CDR1 SGHAT and CDR2 FQNNGV. Trimming shortened V by 5 bases and J by 5 bases, and 20 bases separated the two germline ends. Written as DNA, the CDR3 is TGTGCCAGCAGCAAAACCCCGGGTCAAAAGGGAGATACGCAGTATTTT. Amino acid sequence: CASSKTPGQKGDTQYF.

This clonotype was seen many times. The chain employs TRBV12-3 or TRBV12-4 and TRBJ2-7; TRBD2 aligns across 7 bases. The CDR3 consists of 13 residues. J lost 5 bases, V lost 2 bases, and 3 bases had no gene match. CDR3 coding DNA: TGTGCCAGCAGTTTACGGGCGGGGGACGAGCAGTACTTC. It translates to CASSLRAGDEQYF.

This clonotype occurred many times. The chain has TRBV20-1 and TRBJ2-5; D gene ambiguous. This CDR3 has 12 amino acids. Per germline, CDR1 DFQATT and CDR2 SNEGSKA (reference sequence). Trimming removed 4 bases from V and 5 bases from J, with 11 bases in between. The CDR3 nucleotides are TGCAGTGCTACCCGGGCTGGGGAGACCCAGTACTTC. Translation: CSATRAGETQYF.

The table lists this clonotype with many counts. The V and J genes are TRBV5-1 and TRBJ2-1; D gene ambiguous. The CDR3 is 16 residues long. Trimming stripped 4 bases from V and 9 bases from J, with 23 bases between. CDR1 and CDR2 from the germline V gene are SGHRS and YFSETQ. CDR3 in amino acids: CASSRSVGAQGREQFF. In DNA form, the CDR3 reads TGCGCCAGCAGCAGGTCCGTGGGCGCCCAAGGTCGTGAGCAGTTCTTC.

This clonotype was seen a handful of times. A single base separates this from a much larger clone, so it may be a read error. The gene calls are TRBV6-2 or TRBV6-3 and TRBJ1-5, with D maybe TRBD1 (5 bases). Germline CDR1 and CDR2: MNHEY and SVGEGT. V was clipped by 5 bases and J by 12 bases, with 17 bases between them. The CDR3 covers 13 residues. CDR3 sequence reads: CASSPPGPRHQHF. DNA for the CDR3: TGTGCCAGCAGTCCCCCGGGGCCGAGGCACCAGCATTTT.

This clonotype showed up many times. The chain uses TRBV7-9 and TRBJ2-2; possible D gene TRBD1, 5 bases. The CDR3 totals 15 residues. Trimming took off 5 bases at V and 6 bases at J, with 16 bases between the two ends. Germline CDR1 and CDR2: SEHNR and FQNEAQ (reference sequence). The CDR3 coding sequence is TGTGCCAGCAGCCTCTCCGGCAGGGTGTCCGGGGAGCTGTTTTTT. As protein: CASSLSGRVSGELFF.

This clonotype showed up many times. The chain employs TRBV7-2 and TRBJ2-3; no clear D. Trimming removed 3 bases at V and 2 bases at J, with 6 bases between. Germline V gene data show CDR1 as SGHTA and CDR2 as FQGNSA. This CDR3 contains 13 residues. CDR3: CASSLVFTDTQYF. The CDR3 nucleotides are TGTGCCAGCAGCTTGGTCTTCACAGATACGCAGTATTTT.